This entry lists 15 T cell receptor beta chains sequenced from one sample in a study of metastatic and nonmetastatic thyroid tumors. None of the patients had undergone any treatment ahead of thyroid surgery. TCRdb ran MiXCR on the PCR reads. Among approximately 15,000 clones listed, roughly 23% were seen once. The sample was tumor tissue. All receptors derive from a female donor with papillary thyroid cancer or a benign thyroid nodule (not recorded which). Some clones in this sample may be carry-over from other donors' samples.

This clone was observed at least ten times. A clone one base away is much larger, so this may be a read error. The chain couples TRBV6-5 to TRBJ2-2; D is unresolved. With 2 bases removed from V and 0 bases from J, the gap between germline ends came to 7 bases. This CDR3 spans 15 amino acids. Germline CDR1 is MNHEY and CDR2 is SVGAGI. The DNA of the CDR3 is TGTGCCAGCAGTTACCGTTCCGCGAACACCGGGGAGCTGTTTTTT. As protein: CASSYRSANTGELFF.

The chain is built from TRBV2 and TRBJ2-2, with D uncertain. There are 15 residues in the CDR3. Trimming took off 4 bases at V and 0 bases at J, with 9 bases between the two ends. CDR1 is SNHLY, CDR2 FYNNEI, per germline. In DNA, the CDR3 is TGTGCCAGCAGTGGTAGGGCATCGAACACCGGGGAGCTGTTTTTT. Translated: CASSGRASNTGELFF.

This clone was seen more than once but under ten times. V and J are TRBV19 and TRBJ2-7; maybe TRBD1 (5 bases). The germline gives CDR1 LNHDA, CDR2 SQIVND (reference sequence). V shed 3 bases and J shed 2 bases, with 14 bases lying between them. This CDR3 has 15 amino acids. CDR3 protein: CASSMVGRPPYEQYF. CDR3 nucleotide sequence: TGTGCCAGTAGTATGGTGGGGCGGCCGCCCTACGAGCAGTACTTC.

This clone was detected ten times or more. V gene TRBV28 combines with J gene TRBJ1-1; D unclear. V was pared by 5 bases and J by 0 bases, with 10 bases between. In germline, CDR1 is MDHEN, CDR2 SYDVKM. This CDR3 spans 14 amino acids. The CDR3 reads CASSPPLLNTEAFF. The CDR3 DNA sequence: TGTGCCAGCAGTCCCCCCCTCTTGAACACTGAAGCTTTCTTT.

This clone has at least ten counts. The chain joins TRBV6-1 to TRBJ1-4, with D tentatively TRBD1 (5 bases). V lost 5 bases and J 10 bases, leaving 23 bases between the germline ends. This CDR3 is built from 16 residues. Germline V gene lookup returns CDR1 MNHNS and CDR2 SASEGT. The CDR3 nucleotides read TGTGCCAGCAGTAACACAGGCTTGACCTTGGTTGGAAAACTGTTTTTT. Protein product: CASSNTGLTLVGKLFF.

The chain couples TRBV18 to TRBJ1-2; 8 bases map to TRBD1. CDR1 is KGHSH, CDR2 LQKENI, per germline. J was trimmed by 3 bases and V by 2 bases; bases with no gene match: 8. This CDR3 spans 16 amino acids. CDR3 nucleotides: TGTGCCAGCTCACCAGTTACAGGGGGAATCTACTATGGCTACACCTTC. Amino acid sequence: CASSPVTGGIYYGYTF.

This chain joins TRBV7-3 and TRBJ2-1; D may be TRBD1 (6 bases). Trimming removed 3 bases from V and 7 bases from J, with 16 bases in between. Germline CDR1 is SGHTA and CDR2 is FQGTGA. CDR3 length equals 15 residues. The CDR3 spells CASSFRQGLRNEQFF. The CDR3 bases are TGTGCCAGCAGCTTTAGGCAGGGGTTAAGAAATGAGCAGTTCTTC.

As concerns this clone: Because it lacks the conserved phenylalanine or tryptophan at the end, this CDR3 is likely a read error. The chain is built from TRBV9 and TRBJ2-1; D is unresolved. CDR3 length: 15 amino acids. Trimming shortened V by 4 bases and J by 4 bases, and 15 bases separated the two germline ends. From germline, CDR1 is SGDLS and CDR2 YYNGEE. CDR3 sequence (DNA): TGTGCCAGCAGCTGGCGCCCGTCGTCATACAATGAGCAGTTCTCC. It is translated as CASSWRPSSYNEQFS.

As regards this clone: Other DNA sequences in this sample translate to the same CDR3. The chain recombines TRBV5-1 with TRBJ1-3; D not certain. V lost 0 bases to trimming and J lost 5 bases, with 6 bases between them. The CDR3 runs to 13 residues. Germline V gene lookup returns CDR1 SGHRS and CDR2 YFSETQ. The CDR3 nucleotides read TGCGCCAGCAGCTTGGATTTTAGAAACACCATATATTTT. Amino acid sequence: CASSLDFRNTIYF.

In this sample, this clone is medium-sized. V and J are TRBV5-1 and TRBJ1-1; 7 nucleotides match TRBD1. Trimming removed 3 bases from V and 2 bases from J; junction bases left unmatched: 7. This CDR3 has 15 residues. Germline assignment: CDR1 SGHRS and CDR2 YFSETQ. DNA of the CDR3: TGCGCCAGCAGCTCCAACAGGGGCCAAAACACTGAAGCTTTCTTT. It specifies CASSSNRGQNTEAFF.

This clone occurred many times. This chain connects TRBV11-2 to TRBJ1-1; the D gene is possibly TRBD1 (5 bases). The germline CDR1 and CDR2 sequences are SGHAT and FQNNGV. With 0 bases removed from V and 4 bases from J, the gap between germline ends came to 18 bases. CDR3 size: 17 residues. CDR3 coding DNA: TGTGCCAGCAGCTTAGACGGCAGGCACCCCGGGGGCACTGAAGCTTTCTTT. This gives the protein CASSLDGRHPGGTEAFF.

This chain uses TRBV5-1 with TRBJ2-6; 12 bases line up with TRBD2. The CDR3 totals 17 residues. The germline gives CDR1 SGHRS, CDR2 YFSETQ. V gave up 4 bases and J gave up 2 bases; unmatched junction bases: 4. CDR3 sequence (DNA): TGCGCCAGCAGCCCTAGGACTAGCGGGACTGGGGCCAACGTCCTGACTTTC. It specifies CASSPRTSGTGANVLTF.

The chain has TRBV5-1 and TRBJ2-1; no definite D call. The CDR3 runs 14 residues. Per germline, CDR1 SGHRS and CDR2 YFSETQ. With 3 bases removed from V and 1 base from J, the gap between germline ends came to 8 bases. The CDR3 is CASSSVESYNEQFF. As DNA, the CDR3 is TGCGCCAGCAGCTCGGTGGAGTCCTACAATGAGCAGTTCTTC.

This clone was picked up a small number of times. V is TRBV11-1 and J is TRBJ2-3; possibly TRBD1 or TRBD2 for D (5 bases each). V lost 5 bases and J lost 3, with 18 bases in between. Germline values: CDR1 SGHAT, CDR2 FQDESV (reference sequence). This CDR3 comprises 16 residues. In DNA form, the CDR3 reads TGTGCCAGCAGCCCAATCAGGGACCCATCGACAGATACGCAGTATTTT. This gives the protein CASSPIRDPSTDTQYF.

In its sample, this clone is medium-sized. The CDR3 reads CASSRGLAGNRGNEQYF. CDR3 coding DNA: TGTGCCAGCAGCAGGGGACTAGCGGGAAATAGAGGGAACGAGCAGTACTTC. This chain links TRBV12-3 or TRBV12-4 with TRBJ2-7, with TRBD2 matching 13 bases. V was clipped by 6 bases and J by 5 bases; unmatched bases: 13. CDR3 length equals 17 residues.